This TCR beta chain is drawn from a study of blood T cells in healthy people across ages. This clonotype was recorded at least ten times. Primers used in a second PCR of roughly 6 to 11 cycles were a sample-barcoded 5' primer and a J-beta primer mix. Each CDR3 protein is one row after TCRdb ran MiXCR on the 5' RACE reads. The sample consists of under 2 million distinct CDR3 sequences, roughly 32% of them appearing once. Sequences were obtained from blood. The source of this sequence is a woman in her 30s in good health.

This CDR3 is CSAPGGLATDTQYF. The CDR3 region has the DNA TGCAGCGCCCCTGGGGGACTAGCAACAGATACGCAGTATTTT. The chain uses TRBV29-1 and TRBJ2-3, with TRBD2 identical over 9 bases. CDR1 and CDR2 (germline): SQVTM, ANQGSEA. This CDR3 is 14 amino acids long. V lost 7 bases, J lost 3 bases, and 8 bases stayed unmatched.